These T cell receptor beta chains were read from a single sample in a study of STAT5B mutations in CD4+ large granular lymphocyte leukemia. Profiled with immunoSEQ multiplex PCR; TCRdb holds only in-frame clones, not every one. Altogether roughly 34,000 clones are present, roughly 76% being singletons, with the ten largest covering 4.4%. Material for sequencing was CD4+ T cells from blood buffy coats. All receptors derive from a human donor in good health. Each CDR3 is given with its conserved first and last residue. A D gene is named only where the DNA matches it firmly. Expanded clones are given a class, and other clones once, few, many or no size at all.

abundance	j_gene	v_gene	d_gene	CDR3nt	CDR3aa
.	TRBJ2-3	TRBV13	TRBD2	TGTGCCAGCAGCTCCCCCCCCCTAGCGGGAGTATCAGATACGCAGTATTTT	CASSSPPLAGVSDTQYF
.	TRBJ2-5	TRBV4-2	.	TGTGCCAGCAGCTCAGGGGACTTCCAAGAGACCCAGTACTTC	CASSSGDFQETQYF
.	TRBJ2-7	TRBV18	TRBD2	TGTGCCAGCTCACCAGCGGGAGGGGCGGACGAGCAGTACTTC	CASSPAGGADEQYF
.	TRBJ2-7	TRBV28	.	TGTGCCAGCAGTTTTAACGAGCAGTACTTC	CASSFNEQYF
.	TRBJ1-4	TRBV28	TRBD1	TGTGCCAGCAGTTTCCAGGGGGGACTTAATGAAAAACTGTTTTTT	CASSFQGGLNEKLFF
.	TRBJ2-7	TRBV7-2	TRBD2	TGTGCCAGCAGCTTAGCGCCGACGGGAGGGTTTGAGCAGTACTTC	CASSLAPTGGFEQYF
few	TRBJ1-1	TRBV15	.	TGTGCCACCAGCAATCCTTCGGGCACTGAAGCTTTCTTT	CATSNPSGTEAFF
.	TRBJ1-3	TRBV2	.	TGTGCCAGCAGCATAGAGGGAATCGCTGGAAACACCATATATTTT	CASSIEGIAGNTIYF
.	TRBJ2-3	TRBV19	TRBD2	TGTGCCAGTAGAGCCGGACTAGGTACGCAGTATTTT	CASRAGLGTQYF
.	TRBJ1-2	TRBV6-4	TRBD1	TGTGCCAGCAGTGACGGAACAGGGGGCGCGAGCTATGGCTACACCTTC	CASSDGTGGASYGYTF
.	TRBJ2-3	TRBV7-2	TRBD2	TGTGCCAGCAGCCCTAGCGGCCTCCTCACAGATACGCAGTATTTT	CASSPSGLLTDTQYF
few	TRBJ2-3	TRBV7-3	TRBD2	TGTGCCAGCAGCTTACATGGGCGGGAGCTCAGCACAGATACGCAGTATTTT	CASSLHGRELSTDTQYF
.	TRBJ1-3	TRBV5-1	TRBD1	TGCGCCAGCAGCTTGGAAGGGACAGGCTCTGGAAACACCATATATTTT	CASSLEGTGSGNTIYF
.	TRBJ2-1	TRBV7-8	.	TGTGCCAGCAGCTTAGTGGGCCCTGGCAGGGGGCAGTTCTTC	CASSLVGPGRGQFF
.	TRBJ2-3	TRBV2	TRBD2	TGTGCCAGCAAGCCTAGCGGGAGGACAGATACGCAGTATTTT	CASKPSGRTDTQYF
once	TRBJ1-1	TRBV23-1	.	TGCGCCAGCAGTCAGGTCTTGGGGAAGACTGAAGCTTTCTTT	CASSQVLGKTEAFF
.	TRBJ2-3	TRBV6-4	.	TGTGCCAGCAGCCGGGAACCCACAGATACGCAGTATTTT	CASSREPTDTQYF
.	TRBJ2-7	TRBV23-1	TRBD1	TGCGCCAGCAGTCAATTCGGACAGGGACCTAACTACGAGCAGTACTTC	CASSQFGQGPNYEQYF
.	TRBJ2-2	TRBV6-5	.	TGTGCCAGCACCTTTGGACCTTTGACCGGGGAGCTGTTTTTT	CASTFGPLTGELFF
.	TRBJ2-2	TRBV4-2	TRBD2	TGTGCCAGCAGCCACCATGGACAGGGGAGACTAGCGGGAGAAGTTGCCGGGGAGCTGTTTTTT	CASSHHGQGRLAGEVAGELFF
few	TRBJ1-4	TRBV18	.	TGTGCCAGCTCACCACCGGGGCAGGGTAGGGAAAAACTGTTTTTT	CASSPPGQGREKLFF
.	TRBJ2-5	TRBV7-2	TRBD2	TGTGCCAGCAGCTTAGAGGGCGGGAGAGAGACCCAGTACTTC	CASSLEGGRETQYF
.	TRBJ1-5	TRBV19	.	TGTGCCAGTAGTCAAGGGGGTGGTCAGCCCCAGCATTTT	CASSQGGGQPQHF
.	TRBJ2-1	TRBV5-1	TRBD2	TGCGCCAGCAGGCTGGCACTAGCGGGATCCTCAGGGAATGAGCAGTTCTTC	CASRLALAGSSGNEQFF
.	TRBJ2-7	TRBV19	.	TGTGCCAGTAGTATAATGGGCGAGCAGTACTTC	CASSIMGEQYF
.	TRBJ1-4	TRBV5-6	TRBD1	TGTGCCAGCAGCTTGGTTGGGACAGGGCCCGAAAAACTGTTTTTT	CASSLVGTGPEKLFF
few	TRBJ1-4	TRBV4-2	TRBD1	TGTGCCAGCAGCCCTCGGACAGGGGTCGAAAAACTGTTTTTT	CASSPRTGVEKLFF
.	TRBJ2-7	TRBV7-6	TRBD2	TGTGCCAGCAGCCCTGAACGCTTTCGGGAGGCTTACGAGCAGTACTTC	CASSPERFREAYEQYF
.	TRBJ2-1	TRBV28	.	TGTGCCACTAGACTAGAAGTTGAGCAGTTCTTC	CATRLEVEQFF
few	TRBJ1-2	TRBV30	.	TGTGCCTGGACGAGGGAGCGGGCCTATGGCTACACCTTC	CAWTRERAYGYTF
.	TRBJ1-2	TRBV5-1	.	TGCGCCAGCCGTCGTGGGGGGGAGAACTATGGCTACACCTTC	CASRRGGENYGYTF
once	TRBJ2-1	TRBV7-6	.	TGTGCCAGCAGCTTAGCGCCTGGCAATAACTACAATGAGCAGTTCTTC	CASSLAPGNNYNEQFF
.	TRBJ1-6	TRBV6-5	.	TGTGCCAGCAGTTCCACCAGGGTTTCACCCCTCCACTTT	CASSSTRVSPLHF
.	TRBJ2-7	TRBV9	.	TGTGCCAGCAGCGTAGCTTCGTTGAGCAACGAGCAGTACTTC	CASSVASLSNEQYF
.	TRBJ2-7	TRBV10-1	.	TGCGCCAGCACCCCGTCGAGAGGGTCGGAGCAGTACTTC	CASTPSRGSEQYF
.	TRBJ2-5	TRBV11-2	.	TGTGCCAGCAGTTCTATCGGGTTCTCGGGCGAGACCCAGTACTTC	CASSSIGFSGETQYF
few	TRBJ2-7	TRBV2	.	TGTGCCAGCAGTGAAGAACAGGGCTGGTACGAGCAGTACTTC	CASSEEQGWYEQYF
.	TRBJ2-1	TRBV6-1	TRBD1	TGTGCCAGCAACCGGGACAGGCTGAATGAGCAGTTCTTC	CASNRDRLNEQFF
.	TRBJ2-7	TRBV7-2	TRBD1	TGTGCCAGCAGCTTACCAGGGGGCTCCTACGAGCAGTACTTC	CASSLPGGSYEQYF
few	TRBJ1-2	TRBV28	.	TGTGCCAGCATGCGGGGGGCGAGAGGCTACACCTTC	CASMRGARGYTF
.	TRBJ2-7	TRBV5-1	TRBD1	TGCGCCAGCAGCTTTTCCGGGACAGGGGCGGGCGAGCAGTACTTC	CASSFSGTGAGEQYF
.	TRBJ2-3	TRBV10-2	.	TGCGCCAGCAGGGCGGCTGCCGTCACAGATACGCAGTATTTT	CASRAAAVTDTQYF
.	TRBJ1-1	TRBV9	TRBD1	TGTGCCAGCAGCGCAACAGGGGTGGAGGGCACTGAAGCTTTCTTT	CASSATGVEGTEAFF
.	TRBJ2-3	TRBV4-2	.	TGTGCCAGCAGCCGGGGCGGAACTAGCACAGATACGCAGTATTTT	CASSRGGTSTDTQYF
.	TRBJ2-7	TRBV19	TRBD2	TGTGCCAGTAGTATCTCCGCGGGAGGGCCCTACGAGCAGTACTTC	CASSISAGGPYEQYF
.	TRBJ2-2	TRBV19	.	TGTGCCAGTCGTAGTGGGCCAACGAACACCGGGGAGCTGTTTTTT	CASRSGPTNTGELFF
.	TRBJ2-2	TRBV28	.	TGTGCCAGCAGTTCGGCAGGGGCCCCGAACACCGGGGAGCTGTTTTTT	CASSSAGAPNTGELFF
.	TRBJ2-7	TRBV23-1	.	TGCGCCAGCAGTCAATCGACAAGGGGCAGGGGGGACCCGGGACTACAGTCCTACGAGCAGTACTTC	CASSQSTRGRGDPGLQSYEQYF
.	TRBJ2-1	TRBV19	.	TGTGCCAGTAGCATAGGGGGGAACAATGAGCAGTTCTTC	CASSIGGNNEQFF
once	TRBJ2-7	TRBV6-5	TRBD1	TGTGCCAGCAGTTACGGTCAGGGGGCGCGGTACGAGCAGTACTTC	CASSYGQGARYEQYF
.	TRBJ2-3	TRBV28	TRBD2	TGTGCCAGCAGTTTCCCCAGACTAGCGGGAAGCACAGATACGCAGTATTTT	CASSFPRLAGSTDTQYF
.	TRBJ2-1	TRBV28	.	TGTGCCAGCACCTCCGGGGGAAACCCGAGCTCCTACAATGAGCAGTTCTTC	CASTSGGNPSSYNEQFF
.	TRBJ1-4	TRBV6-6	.	TGTGCCAGCAGCCGTGGGTCCGGACAAACTAATGAAAAACTGTTTTTT	CASSRGSGQTNEKLFF
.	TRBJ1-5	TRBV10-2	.	TGCGCCAGCAGTGGGGAATTTAGCAATCAGCCCCAGCATTTT	CASSGEFSNQPQHF